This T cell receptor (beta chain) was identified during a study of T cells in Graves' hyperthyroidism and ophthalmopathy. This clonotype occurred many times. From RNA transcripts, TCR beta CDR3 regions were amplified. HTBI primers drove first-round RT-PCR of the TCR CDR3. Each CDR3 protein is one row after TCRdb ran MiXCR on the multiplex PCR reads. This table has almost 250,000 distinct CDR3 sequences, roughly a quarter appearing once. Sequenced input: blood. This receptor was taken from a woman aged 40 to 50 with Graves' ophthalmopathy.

In nucleotides, the CDR3 is TGTGCCAGCAGCCAACCTCAGGCCTACGAGCAGTACTTC. This codes for CASSQPQAYEQYF. This chain connects TRBV4-2 to TRBJ2-7; D call uncertain. CDR1 LGHNA and CDR2 YNFKEQ come from the germline V gene. Trimming cost V 2 bases and J 2 bases, with 7 bases left between them. The CDR3 has 13 amino acids.